This TCR beta chain was profiled in a study of identical twins. In its sample, this clonotype was seen a few times. The junction shows a germline mismatch at one end, possibly a read error. From germline, CDR1 is MNHEY and CDR2 SVGAGI. This CDR3 is 18 amino acids long. A universal primer site came from template switching; cDNA carried unique molecular identifiers. MiXCR, applied by TCRdb to the 5' RACE reads, yields one record per CDR3 protein. Among hundreds of thousands of distinct CDR3 sequences listed, roughly 20% were seen once. The same data also contributed to another study, on T cells expressing NK-cell markers. That study reports: Seven of eight sequenced donors tested HCMV-seropositive; one tested seronegative. These same clonotypes (in several donors) also led the CD3+CD56-NKG2C+ fraction. It remained uncertain whether the expanded NKG2C+ T cell clones were specific for HCMV antigens.

This chain links TRBV6-5 with TRBJ1-5; D possibly corresponds to TRBD1 (6 bases). The sequence came from a young woman in good health. The sequencing input was PBMCs. The CDR3 region has the DNA TGTGCCACCAGTCACACCCCTGGGCGAGGGGGGTCCAATCAGCCCCAGCATTTT. Translated: CATSHTPGRGGSNQPQHF.